This entry lists 25 T cell receptor beta chains sequenced from one sample in a study of shared clonotypes between healthy human individuals. Assay used: immunoSEQ multiplex PCR; TCRdb lists only in-frame clones, some missing. The repertoire holds about 2.3 million clones, with 80% to 95% as singletons. The sequenced material came from naive CD4+ T cells from PBMCs. Subset in this sample: CD45RA+ positively selected. These receptor sequences come from a man aged 18-30 years in good health. Some clones in this sample may be carry-over from other donors' samples.

V gene TRBV27 combines with J gene TRBJ1-1; D may be TRBD1 (5 bases). From germline, CDR1 is MNHEY and CDR2 SMNVEV (reference sequence). The CDR3 is 14 residues long. V lost 3 bases to trimming and J lost 4 bases, with 12 bases between them. The CDR3 reads CASSFGGVTTEAFF. CDR3 bases: TGTGCCAGCAGTTTCGGGGGGGTGACCACTGAAGCTTTCTTT.

The chain uses TRBV25-1 and TRBJ2-2; D is tentatively TRBD1 or TRBD2 (5 bases each). CDR1 is MGHDK and CDR2 is SYGVNS in the germline V gene. V lost 0 bases and J lost 4, with 12 bases in between. The CDR3 spans 16 residues. For the CDR3, the DNA is TGTGCCAGCAGTGAATATGGGGGACGGAGCACCGGGGAGCTGTTTTTT. Amino acid sequence: CASSEYGGRSTGELFF. Full variable domain (rest looked up from reference TRBV25-1 and TRBJ2-2): EADIYQTPRYLVIGTGKKITLECSQTMGHDKMYWYQQDPGMELHLIHYSYGVNSTEKGDLSSESTVSRIRTEHFPLTLESARPSHTSQYLCASSEYGGRSTGELFFGEGSRLTVL.

This clone was seen just once. The chain links TRBV11-3 to TRBJ1-2; 8 bases match TRBD1. Germline values: CDR1 SGHNT, CDR2 YENEEA. The V and J ends lost 9 bases and 5 bases, in that order; junction bases with no gene match: 5. The length of the CDR3 is 12 residues. The CDR3 reads CASSDRGYGYTF. The CDR3 DNA sequence: TGTGCCAGTAGCGACAGGGGTTATGGCTACACCTTC. Variable domain in full (rest from reference TRBV11-3 and TRBJ1-2): EAGVVQSPRYKIIEKKQPVAFWCNPISGHNTLYWYLQNLGQGPELLIRYENEEAVDDSQLPKDRFSAERLKGVDSTLKIQPAELGDSAVYLCASSDRGYGYTFGSGTRLTVV.

The chain recombines TRBV18 with TRBJ1-3; TRBD1 is a possible D gene (6 bases). V lost 4 bases, J lost 2 bases, and 9 bases lay in between. The CDR3 runs to 14 residues. The V gene's germline CDR1 is KGHSH and CDR2 LQKENI. The DNA of the CDR3 is TGTGCCAGCTCACTACGGACAGCTGGAAACACCATATATTTT. Amino acid sequence: CASSLRTAGNTIYF.

The chain uses TRBV2 and TRBJ2-1; TRBD2 matches at 8 bases. V lost 9 bases and J lost 2; bases outside the gene matches: 9. This CDR3 is 15 amino acids long. Germline CDR1 and CDR2: SNHLY and FYNNEI. The CDR3 protein is CARSPEGLAYNEQFF. The CDR3 DNA sequence: TGTGCCAGAAGCCCCGAGGGACTAGCCTACAATGAGCAGTTCTTC.

The V call is TRBV6-1, the J call TRBJ1-1; no firm D call. V was shortened by 1 base and J by 7 bases, with 13 bases between the two germline ends. CDR3 length: 14 residues. The germline V gene has CDR1 MNHNS and CDR2 SASEGT. The CDR3 reads CASSEGQVGDEAFF. CDR3 sequence (DNA): TGTGCCAGCAGTGAAGGGCAGGTAGGAGATGAAGCTTTCTTT.

This chain connects TRBV6-1 to TRBJ1-3; maybe TRBD1 (5 bases). The V and J ends lost 5 bases and 0 bases respectively, with 8 bases between them. The CDR3 sequence is 14 residues long. Germline-derived CDR1 and CDR2 are MNHNS and SASEGT. The CDR3 is CASSIDSSGNTIYF. The CDR3 bases are TGTGCCAGCAGTATTGACAGCTCTGGAAACACCATATATTTT.

The rearrangement joins TRBV7-9 to TRBJ2-5, with D perhaps TRBD2 (5 bases). Germline V gene sequence: CDR1 SEHNR, CDR2 FQNEAQ (reference sequence). The CDR3 runs 14 residues. The germline V and J ends were trimmed by 1 base and 8 bases, with 14 bases remaining between them. The CDR3 DNA reads TGTGCCAGCAGCTTAGAGGCAGCCGGAGGAACCCAGTACTTC. Translated: CASSLEAAGGTQYF.

This chain joins TRBV6-1 and TRBJ2-7, with TRBD2 matching 12 bases. J lost 5 bases, V lost 4 bases, and 6 bases had no gene match. Germline CDR1 is MNHNS and CDR2 is SASEGT. This CDR3 has 15 amino acids. The CDR3 here is CASSVTSGSLHEQYF. The CDR3 region has the DNA TGTGCCAGCAGTGTGACTAGCGGGAGTCTCCACGAGCAGTACTTC.

The chain carries TRBV6-5 and TRBJ2-7; D possibly corresponds to TRBD1 (6 bases). Deletions cut 6 bases from V and 2 bases from J, with 11 bases between. The germline V gene encodes CDR1 MNHEY and CDR2 SVGAGI. The CDR3 is made up of 13 amino acids. The CDR3 nucleotides are TGTGCCAGCAGCCGGGACAAAACCTACGAGCAGTACTTC. Translating it yields CASSRDKTYEQYF.

The chain employs TRBV7-8 and TRBJ2-2, with 9 bases identical to TRBD2. This CDR3 has 14 amino acids. The V gene's germline CDR1 is SGHVS and CDR2 FQNEAQ. Trimming removed 10 bases from V and 2 bases from J; junction bases left unmatched: 5. Here the CDR3 reads CATTSGRNTGELFF. CDR3 DNA: TGTGCCACAACTAGCGGGCGTAACACCGGGGAGCTGTTTTTT.

The chain recombines TRBV15 with TRBJ1-2, with D possibly TRBD1 on 5 matching bases. There are 13 residues in the CDR3. The germline V gene has CDR1 LNHNV and CDR2 YYDKDF (reference sequence). V lost 1 base and J 8 bases, leaving 11 bases between the germline ends. CDR3 residues: CATSRAQGRGYTF. CDR3 coding DNA: TGTGCCACCAGCAGAGCCCAGGGTCGAGGCTACACCTTC.

Details on this clone: A junction boundary mismatches the germline segment, possibly from a read error. The chain recombines TRBV29-1 with TRBJ2-5; D call uncertain. This CDR3 region has 13 residues. CDR1 is SQVTM and CDR2 is ANQGSEA in the germline V gene. The CDR3 loop reads CSVEALGVWTQYF. CDR3 nucleotides: TGCAGCGTCGAAGCTCTTGGGGTATGGACCCAGTACTTC.

V gene TRBV11-2 combines with J gene TRBJ2-2, with D possibly TRBD2 on 5 matching bases. The CDR3 has 17 amino acids. The V and J ends lost 0 bases and 4 bases respectively, with 15 bases between them. From germline, CDR1 is SGHAT and CDR2 FQNNGV. The CDR3 sequence: CASSLDSGSGGTGELFF. In nucleotides, the CDR3 is TGTGCCAGCAGCTTAGATTCGGGGTCCGGAGGCACCGGGGAGCTGTTTTTT.

CDR3 bases: TGCAGCGTTGTTCTAGCGGGTCTCACCCTCACAGATACGCAGTATTTT. It translates to CSVVLAGLTLTDTQYF. This chain links TRBV29-1 with TRBJ2-3, with 8 bases that match TRBD2. CDR3 length equals 16 residues. Germline values: CDR1 SQVTM, CDR2 ANQGSEA. V lost 4 bases and J lost 2; bases outside the gene matches: 11.

This chain joins TRBV6-1 and TRBJ2-7; D remains unclear. Trimming removed 11 bases from V and 3 bases from J, with 20 bases in between. The germline gives CDR1 MNHNS, CDR2 SASEGT. The CDR3 is made up of 14 amino acids. For the CDR3, the DNA is TGTGCCTCATACCTCGAGCCGGGTCACTACGAGCAGTACTTC. Amino acids: CASYLEPGHYEQYF.

This clone was found once. The V and J genes are TRBV7-3 and TRBJ2-3; perhaps TRBD2 as D (5 bases). The CDR3 totals 13 residues. Trimming stripped 4 bases from V and 4 bases from J, with 9 bases between. Germline CDR1 and CDR2: SGHTA and FQGTGA. CDR3 coding DNA: TGTGCCAGCAGCTCAGCGGATGCAGATACGCAGTATTTT. Encoded protein: CASSSADADTQYF.

The CDR3 is CASSPRTSLPPYNEQFF. The CDR3 bases are TGTGCCAGCAGTCCTCGGACTAGTTTACCACCGTACAATGAGCAGTTCTTC. The chain couples TRBV27 to TRBJ2-1; 7 nucleotides match TRBD2. The CDR3 covers 17 residues. Germline V gene data show CDR1 as MNHEY and CDR2 as SMNVEV (reference sequence). V was pared by 5 bases and J by 4 bases, with 14 bases of the junction left unmatched.

In this sample, this clone turned up once. The chain couples TRBV7-6 to TRBJ2-1; 13 bases agree with TRBD2. CDR3 length equals 15 residues. V dropped 4 bases and J dropped 4; count of bases not matched to a gene: 1. The germline V gene encodes CDR1 SGHVS and CDR2 FNYEAQ. CDR3 protein: CASSSTSGRYNEQFF. CDR3 DNA: TGTGCCAGCAGCTCGACTAGCGGGAGGTACAATGAGCAGTTCTTC.

The genes are TRBV7-2 and TRBJ2-3, with D perhaps matching TRBD2 (5 bases). V shed 1 base and J shed 0 bases, with 11 bases lying between them. CDR3 size: 16 residues. Germline CDR1 reads SGHTA; CDR2 reads FQGNSA. CDR3 DNA: TGTGCCAGCAGCTTAGATGGACTCCCTAGCACAGATACGCAGTATTTT. Translating it yields CASSLDGLPSTDTQYF.

The rearrangement joins TRBV6-1 to TRBJ1-5; 7 bases map to TRBD1. The V and J ends lost 5 bases and 7 bases, in that order; junction bases with no gene match: 11. Germline CDR1 MNHNS, CDR2 SASEGT. The CDR3 totals 15 residues. CDR3 nucleotide sequence: TGTGCCAGCAGTCGGACAGGAGTCCCAAGGCAGCCCCAGCATTTT. Encoded protein: CASSRTGVPRQPQHF.

Notes on this clone: The same CDR3 is also encoded by other DNA sequences in this sample. The chain carries TRBV27 and TRBJ1-1; D gene uncertain. There are 13 residues in the CDR3. Germline values: CDR1 MNHEY, CDR2 SMNVEV (reference sequence). Trimming took 2 bases from V and 4 from J, leaving 8 bases between them. The CDR3 here is CASSLRVGTEAFF. CDR3 coding DNA: TGTGCCAGCAGTTTACGGGTAGGCACTGAAGCTTTCTTT.

The chain uses TRBV19 and TRBJ2-7; no clear D. Trimming cost V 6 bases and J 0 bases, with 12 bases left between them. Germline assignment: CDR1 LNHDA and CDR2 SQIVND (reference sequence). The CDR3 is made up of 14 amino acids. The CDR3 region has the DNA TGTGCCAGTAGCCCGGGTCCGAGCTCCTACGAGCAGTACTTC. This translates into CASSPGPSSYEQYF.

The CDR3 nucleotides read TGCGCCAGCAGCCAAGAGCCCCTGGGAGGGTTTTATGGCTACACCTTC. It translates to CASSQEPLGGFYGYTF. The chain recombines TRBV4-1 with TRBJ1-2, with unresolved D. Trimming shortened V by 0 bases and J by 5 bases, and 16 bases separated the two germline ends. The germline V gene encodes CDR1 MGHRA and CDR2 YSYEKL. This CDR3 has 16 amino acids.

This sequence joins TRBV5-1 and TRBJ1-2, with D possibly matching TRBD1 (5 bases). Trimming left V 0 bases short and J 13 bases short, with 13 bases between. Germline values: CDR1 SGHRS, CDR2 YFSETQ. CDR3 length: 12 residues. The CDR3 sequence: CASSLDFGTITF. CDR3 coding DNA: TGCGCCAGCAGCTTGGATTTCGGGACTATCACCTTC.